A selection of T cell receptor beta chains follows, all from one sample in a study of blood T cell repertoires in COVID-19. Sequencing used immunoSEQ multiplex PCR; TCRdb keeps in-frame clones, though not all of them. The table has about 160,000 clones, just over 90% seen once. Material for sequencing was peripheral blood. Source of these receptors: a young man with acute or convalescent COVID-19. Each CDR3 is given with its conserved first and last residue. D genes are given only for firm matches. Only part of the rows carry a size: once, few, many, or a class if the clone is expanded.

J,D,size,V,CDR3,DNA
TRBJ2-7,.,.,TRBV6-5,CASTQGSDLLYEQYF,TGTGCCAGCACCCAAGGCAGCGACTTGCTCTACGAGCAGTACTTC
TRBJ2-7,TRBD1,.,TRBV11-3,CASSRDRDYEQYF,TGTGCCAGCAGCCGGGACAGGGACTACGAGCAGTACTTC
TRBJ1-5,.,.,TRBV21-1,CASSYRDQPQHF,TGTGCCAGCAGCTACAGAGATCAGCCCCAGCATTTT
TRBJ1-2,.,.,TRBV12-3/TRBV12-4,CASSLGRRGYTF,TGTGCCAGCAGTTTGGGGCGGAGAGGCTACACCTTC
TRBJ2-3,TRBD1,.,TRBV7-7,CASSPTGGGDTQYF,TGTGCCAGCAGCCCGACAGGGGGCGGAGATACGCAGTATTTT
TRBJ2-1,.,.,TRBV19,CASSIYYSSYNEQFF,TGTGCCAGTAGTATCTATTACAGCTCTTACAATGAGCAGTTCTTC
TRBJ2-7,.,.,TRBV5-4,CAGGMGRGLSYEQYF,TGTGCCGGGGGGATGGGGCGGGGCCTATCCTACGAGCAGTACTTC
TRBJ2-5,TRBD1,.,TRBV2,CASSEDIQGIETQYF,TGTGCCAGCAGTGAGGATATACAGGGGATTGAGACCCAGTACTTC
TRBJ1-4,.,.,TRBV18,CASSPRGGLTEKLFF,TGTGCCAGCTCACCAAGGGGGGGCCTGACTGAAAAACTGTTTTTT
TRBJ2-1,TRBD1,.,TRBV9,CASSVVPGGAVGNEQFF,TGTGCCAGCAGCGTCGTTCCAGGGGGCGCGGTGGGGAATGAGCAGTTCTTC
TRBJ2-1,TRBD2,.,TRBV3-1/TRBV3-2,CASSQPSGRGPYNEQFF,TGTGCCAGCAGCCAACCTAGCGGGAGAGGACCCTACAATGAGCAGTTCTTC
TRBJ2-2,TRBD2,.,TRBV12-5,CASGSPAGTSGTTGELFF,TGTGCTAGTGGTTCCCCGGCCGGGACTAGCGGGACCACCGGGGAGCTGTTTTTT
TRBJ1-3,.,once,TRBV5-5,CASSQVSSGNTIYF,TGTGCCAGCAGCCAGGTTAGCTCTGGAAACACCATATATTTT
TRBJ2-1,TRBD2,.,TRBV24-1,CATSDPRTSGRIDEQFF,TGTGCCACCAGTGACCCCCGGACTAGCGGGAGGATTGATGAGCAGTTCTTC
TRBJ2-3,.,.,TRBV2,CASKGGTDTQYF,TGTGCCAGCAAGGGAGGCACAGATACGCAGTATTTT
TRBJ1-2,TRBD1,.,TRBV5-6,CASSLPGQADYGYTF,TGTGCCAGCAGCCTCCCCGGACAGGCTGACTATGGCTACACCTTC
TRBJ2-3,TRBD2,.,TRBV5-1,CASSPGGVVADTQYF,TGCGCCAGCAGCCCGGGGGGGGTGGTGGCAGATACGCAGTATTTT
TRBJ2-1,.,.,TRBV7-2,CASSADRYPSSATYNEQFF,TGTGCCAGCAGCGCGGACAGATACCCTAGTTCCGCGACCTACAATGAGCAGTTCTTC
TRBJ1-1,.,.,TRBV9,CASSVAVGRTEAFF,TGTGCCAGCAGCGTAGCTGTGGGCAGAACTGAAGCTTTCTTT
TRBJ1-4,TRBD1,.,TRBV27,CASRIRQGTNEKLFF,TGTGCCAGCAGGATCAGACAGGGAACTAATGAAAAACTGTTTTTT
TRBJ1-2,TRBD1,.,TRBV5-1,CASSWTGGDYGYTF,TGCGCCAGCAGCTGGACAGGGGGCGACTATGGCTACACCTTC
TRBJ2-5,.,.,TRBV6-5,CASSYSRVQETQYF,TGTGCCAGCAGTTACTCGAGGGTCCAAGAGACCCAGTACTTC
TRBJ1-2,TRBD1,once,TRBV19,CASSIGDSPTSNYGYTF,TGTGCCAGTAGTATAGGGGACAGCCCCACCTCTAACTATGGCTACACCTTC
TRBJ1-2,TRBD1,.,TRBV4-1,CASSQDPGDREKGYTF,TGCGCCAGCAGCCAAGATCCCGGAGACAGGGAGAAGGGCTACACCTTC
TRBJ1-2,.,.,TRBV27,CASSLAQTALGYGYTF,TGTGCCAGCAGTTTAGCCCAGACAGCTTTAGGATATGGCTACACCTTC
TRBJ2-1,.,.,TRBV11-2,CASSLQGQPYNEQFF,TGTGCCAGCAGCTTACAAGGACAGCCATACAATGAGCAGTTCTTC
TRBJ2-7,TRBD2,.,TRBV10-2,CATSLAGGPYEQYF,TGCGCCACCTCCCTTGCGGGAGGGCCGTACGAGCAGTACTTC